This TCR beta chain came from a study of blood T cell repertoires in COVID-19. Study in general: PBMCs, B-cell-depleted T cells, or T cells provided the cDNA or gDNA that made up the material.

Those enrolled in Seattle joined during active infection and were followed longitudinally afterward. Per the original data handling: It was from reference gene primer amplification that nucleated cell counts were estimated. Sequencing used immunoSEQ multiplex PCR; TCRdb keeps in-frame clones, though not all of them. V, J and clone size derive from that table, while D and trimming were established from the DNA sequence. The repertoire holds about 480,000 clones, with roughly 89% as singletons. This receptor was taken from a woman aged 45 to 65 with COVID-19, enrolled during active disease. Sequenced material: peripheral blood.

CDR3 sequence reads: CASRVKPGLNTEAFF. The CDR3 DNA sequence: TGTGCCAGCAGGGTAAAGCCAGGGTTGAACACTGAAGCTTTCTTT. V gene TRBV2 combines with J gene TRBJ1-1, with a weak D call TRBD1 (5 bases). Germline lookup yields CDR1 SNHLY and CDR2 FYNNEI. This CDR3 has 15 amino acids. With 6 bases removed from V and 0 bases from J, the gap between germline ends came to 14 bases.